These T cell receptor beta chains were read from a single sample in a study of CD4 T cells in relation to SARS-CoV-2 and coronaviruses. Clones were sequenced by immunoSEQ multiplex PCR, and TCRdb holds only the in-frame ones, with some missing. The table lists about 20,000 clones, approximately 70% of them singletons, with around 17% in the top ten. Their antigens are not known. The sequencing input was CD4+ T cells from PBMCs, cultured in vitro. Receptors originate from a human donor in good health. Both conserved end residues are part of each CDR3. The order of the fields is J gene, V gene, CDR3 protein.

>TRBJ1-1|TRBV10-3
CASGGRGLDTEAFF
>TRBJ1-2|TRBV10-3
CAISSQGAHNYGYTF
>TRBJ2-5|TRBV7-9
CASSSTGQPGETQYF
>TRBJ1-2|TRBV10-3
CAISESRFDRGVDGYTF
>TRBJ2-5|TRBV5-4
CASSFFGTSGGFGETQYF
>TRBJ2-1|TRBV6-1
CASSDRPSGEQFF
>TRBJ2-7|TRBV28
CASGGGAVTYEQYF
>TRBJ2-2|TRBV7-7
CASSSDRAGELFF
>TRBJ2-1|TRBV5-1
CASSSNQGAGWNEQFF
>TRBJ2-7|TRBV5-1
CASSQGTSGPYEQYF